This T cell receptor (beta chain) appears in the sequencing data of a study of blood T cell repertoires in COVID-19 (dated by TCRdb to the early 2020s). Background on the whole study: Collaborator samples came from the United States, Italy and Spain and covered acute and convalescent phases of COVID-19. The samples were drawn from two sources: the first 160 participants of the ongoing ImmuneRACE study, and fewer than 1,500 subjects contributed by 6 global collaborators. The prospective study material was composed of cDNA or gDNA derived from T cells, B-cell-depleted T cells, or PBMCs. Sample metadata almost always included a de-identified subject ID, COVID-19 status, age in years and sex. HLA class I and class II types, where available, came from metadata supplied by the sample provider rather than from assay-based typing. The repertoires were released in a freely available public database intended as a resource for research on the immune response to SARS-CoV-2. Subjects who had been exposed to COVID-19, were actively infected with it, or had recovered from it provided the deeply sampled blood TCRbeta repertoires that made up the dataset.

About this clone itself: Its antigen is not yet known. No base qualities exist here, and no much larger clone lies one base off it. Other nucleotide sequences in the sample specify the same CDR3.

The immunoSEQ Assay, a bias-controlled multiplex PCR, was used to amplify TCRbeta CDR3 regions from genomic DNA. Per the original workflow: Nucleated cell counts per sample were estimated from amplification of reference gene primers within the assay. To quantify the absolute abundance of each unique TCRbeta CDR3 rearrangement, sequence reads were collapsed and filtered. For each sample, productive Simpson clonality was calculated as the square root of Simpson's diversity index over productive rearrangements. TCRdb's version of the immuneACCESS table is confined to in-frame rearrangements and falls short of the full clone set. An unresolved V gene accounts for under half of the shortfall where checked; the remainder is of unknown origin. Clone size and V and J calls were adopted from that table, with D and trimming inferred from the DNA. Here the sample has about 340,000 clones; over 80% occur a single time. The top ten hold around 6% of the sample.

The CDR3 numbers 12 residues from cysteine through phenylalanine. Here the CDR3 DNA is all that survives: 36 bases in frame from base 1. V loses 3 bases, J loses 3 bases, and the germline ends lie 6 bases apart. At one collaborating source in Seattle, patients were enrolled during active infection and were followed longitudinally through the course of disease. Each collaborating institution followed its own protocols to collect whole blood in K2EDTA tubes. For TCRbeta analysis, collaborator samples were shipped as frozen whole blood, as isolated PBMCs, or as DNA extracted from either sample type. Findings and caveats that apply to the study as a whole: How much clinical and demographic metadata was included differed by source and by participant, and the metadata was provided uncurated.

The sequence joins TRBV12-3 or TRBV12-4 to TRBJ2-7, with no confidently assigned D gene. The clonotype was recovered from a woman between 45 and 65 years old with COVID-19, enrolled during active disease. Input material: peripheral blood. The nucleotides read TGTGCCAGCAGTTTTTCGGGCTACGAGCAGTACTTC. This encodes CASSFSGYEQYF.